A single sample is the source of the 20 T cell receptor beta chains below, sequenced in a study of cytomegalovirus exposure and HLA in healthy donors (dated by TCRdb to the late 2010s). The receptor library was made with the immunoSEQ multiplex PCR assay. The table comes from immuneACCESS by way of TCRdb, which keeps in-frame sequences with V and J called. Part of the clones is missing from these tables; in studies checked, under half for an unresolved V gene and the rest for unknown reasons. The sample table records 150,000 to 200,000 clones; more than 70% of these occur just once. Roughly 1.5% of the sample is held by the ten biggest clonotypes. Sequenced: PBMCs. The receptors were sampled from a young woman in good health and CMV-seronegative.

This chain links TRBV6-1 with TRBJ1-5; unclear D gene. With 3 bases removed from V and 16 bases from J, the gap between germline ends came to 16 bases. The CDR3 has 12 residues. The germline gives CDR1 MNHNS, CDR2 SASEGT. The CDR3 DNA follows: TGTGCCAGCAGTGAGACTGCTTCTTTGAGTCATTTT. It codes for CASSETASLSHF.

This clone was observed a handful of times. The rearrangement joins TRBV7-8 to TRBJ2-5, with 8 bases lining up with TRBD2. Germline CDR1 SGHVS, CDR2 FQNEAQ. V lost 1 base and J lost 1; bases outside the gene matches: 8. CDR3 size: 17 residues. CDR3 protein: CASSLGGLGLLQETQYF. The CDR3 DNA reads as TGTGCCAGCAGCTTAGGGGGACTAGGGTTACTCCAAGAGACCCAGTACTTC.

The gene calls are TRBV5-1 and TRBJ2-7, with D possibly matching TRBD1 (5 bases). The CDR3 extends over 14 amino acids. Between the trimmed V and J ends, which lost 0 bases and 7 bases, there was a span of 14 bases. Germline CDR1 reads SGHRS; CDR2 reads YFSETQ. CDR3 protein: CASSLERGFLEQYF. For the CDR3, the DNA is TGCGCCAGCAGCTTGGAAAGGGGCTTTTTGGAGCAGTACTTC.

This sequence joins TRBV15 and TRBJ2-1; D possibly corresponds to TRBD2 (5 bases). Germline loops: CDR1 LNHNV, CDR2 YYDKDF (reference sequence). The ends were cut back, 0 bases at V and 2 bases at J, with 17 bases in the middle. The CDR3 covers 18 residues. CDR3: CATSREGLGGPPYNEQFF. DNA of the CDR3: TGTGCCACCAGCAGAGAAGGACTTGGAGGTCCTCCCTACAATGAGCAGTTCTTC.

This chain connects TRBV6-5 to TRBJ1-3, with TRBD1 matching 8 bases. J gave up 4 bases and V 5 bases, and 4 bases lay outside the gene matches. The germline CDR1 and CDR2 sequences are MNHEY and SVGAGI. CDR3 length equals 14 residues. CDR3 protein: CASSETGAGNTIYF. CDR3 DNA sequence: TGTGCCAGCAGTGAGACAGGGGCGGGAAACACCATATATTTT.

The gene calls are TRBV11-2 and TRBJ1-2; weak D call: TRBD1 (6 bases). Between the trimmed V and J ends, which lost 4 bases and 4 bases, there was a span of 13 bases. Looked up from germline, CDR1 is SGHAT and CDR2 is FQNNGV. The CDR3 sequence is 14 residues long. In nucleotides, the CDR3 is TGTGCCAGCAGCTCCTCGACAGGACCCTATGGCTACACCTTC. Translated: CASSSSTGPYGYTF.

The rearrangement joins TRBV5-1 to TRBJ2-5; D unresolved. Trimming pared 2 bases from V and 3 bases from J, leaving 11 bases between. The germline CDR1 and CDR2 sequences are SGHRS and YFSETQ. This CDR3 region has 14 residues. In DNA form, the CDR3 reads TGCGCCAGCAGCTTTGGGCAGGCCAAAGAGACCCAGTACTTC. Amino acids: CASSFGQAKETQYF.

CDR3 in DNA: TGCGCCAGCAGCCAAGTGAGGTTTTTGGAAAAACTGTTTTTT. Protein sequence: CASSQVRFLEKLFF. The chain links TRBV4-1 to TRBJ1-4, with no clear D. Germline V gene lookup returns CDR1 MGHRA and CDR2 YSYEKL. The CDR3 totals 14 residues. Trimming removed 1 base from V and 8 bases from J, with 11 bases in between.

The V gene is TRBV11-3, the J gene TRBJ2-1; 10 positions match TRBD2. The CDR3 extends over 17 amino acids. CDR1 and CDR2 (germline): SGHNT, YENEEA. Trimming at V came to 0 bases and at J to 6 bases, leaving 8 bases not matched to a gene. The CDR3 DNA sequence: TGTGCCAGCAGCTTAGATCATGGAGTAGCGGGAGGCAATGAGCAGTTCTTC. Translation: CASSLDHGVAGGNEQFF.

The chain uses TRBV11-3 and TRBJ1-1, with D hard to call. The germline V gene encodes CDR1 SGHNT and CDR2 YENEEA. The germline V and J ends were trimmed by 1 base and 0 bases, with 12 bases remaining between them. CDR3 length: 16 residues. CDR3 sequence reads: CASSLGTRGVNTEAFF. The CDR3 DNA is TGTGCCAGCAGCTTAGGGACTCGCGGGGTGAACACTGAAGCTTTCTTT.

The chain combines TRBV9 with TRBJ2-3; 9 bases fit TRBD2. The V segment lost 4 bases and the J segment 2 bases; nucleotides outside the gene matches: 5. The CDR3 contains 15 residues. Germline V gene sequence: CDR1 SGDLS, CDR2 YYNGEE. The DNA of the CDR3 is TGTGCCAGCAGCCCGACTAGCGGACACACAGATACGCAGTATTTT. Protein product: CASSPTSGHTDTQYF.

The genes are TRBV9 and TRBJ2-5, with D tentatively TRBD2 (5 bases). Germline loops: CDR1 SGDLS, CDR2 YYNGEE. Trimming pared 3 bases from V and 4 bases from J, leaving 16 bases between. The CDR3 has 15 residues. CDR3 DNA sequence: TGTGCCAGCAGCGCCCTAAAAGGAGGTGCAGAGACCCAGTACTTC. Translation gives CASSALKGGAETQYF.

Regarding this clone: Other DNA sequences in this sample translate to the same CDR3. The rearrangement uses TRBV5-1 and TRBJ2-7; D is ambiguous. This CDR3 is 14 amino acids long. V shed 0 bases and J shed 4 bases, with 11 bases lying between them. In germline, CDR1 is SGHRS, CDR2 YFSETQ. The CDR3 here is CASSLAVSSYEQYF. The CDR3 coding sequence is TGCGCCAGCAGCTTGGCTGTTTCGTCGTACGAGCAGTACTTC.

The chain uses TRBV7-6 and TRBJ1-5; TRBD1 aligns across 9 bases. Germline V gives CDR1 SGHVS, CDR2 FNYEAQ. CDR3 length equals 16 residues. Germline trimming cut 5 bases from V and 2 bases from J; bases unmatched to any gene: 7. The CDR3 DNA reads as TGTGCCAGCAGCCCGGGACAGGGAAAGGGCAATCAGCCCCAGCATTTT. It specifies CASSPGQGKGNQPQHF. The complete variable domain, with remaining parts taken from reference TRBV7-6 and TRBJ1-5, reads GAGVSQSPRYKVTKRGQDVALRCDPISGHVSLYWYRQALGQGPEFLTYFNYEAQQDKSGLPNDRFSAERPEGSISTLTIQRTEQRDSAMYRCASSPGQGKGNQPQHFGDGTRLSIL.

The genes are TRBV5-4 and TRBJ2-2; 8 positions agree with TRBD2. This CDR3 region has 18 residues. The V and J ends lost 0 bases and 5 bases, in that order; junction bases with no gene match: 12. Germline V gene data show CDR1 as SGHNT and CDR2 as YYREEE (reference sequence). As DNA, the CDR3 is TGTGCCAGCAGCTTGGGGGGTCTAGCGGGCGGTCGGACCGGGGAGCTGTTTTTT. This translates into CASSLGGLAGGRTGELFF.

The sample holds one count of this clone. This chain links TRBV5-1 with TRBJ2-7, with 8 bases identical to TRBD1. Germline assignment: CDR1 SGHRS and CDR2 YFSETQ. The CDR3 is 17 residues long. Trimming cost V 0 bases and J 4 bases; bases outside gene matches: 12. In nucleotides, the CDR3 is TGCGCCAGCAGCTTGGCCACGTACGGGACAGGAGTATACGAGCAGTACTTC. As protein: CASSLATYGTGVYEQYF.

The chain joins TRBV19 to TRBJ2-1, with 10 bases that match TRBD1. CDR1 is LNHDA and CDR2 is SQIVND in the germline V gene (reference sequence). This CDR3 contains 13 residues. J lost 10 bases, V lost 4 bases, and 4 bases had no gene match. The CDR3 spells CASSRGQGNEQFF. The CDR3 bases are TGTGCCAGTAGTAGGGGACAGGGGAACGAGCAGTTCTTC.

The gene calls are TRBV10-3 and TRBJ2-3; D call uncertain. The germline CDR1 and CDR2 sequences are ENHRY and SYGVKD. The V end lost 4 bases, the J end lost 5 bases, and 4 bases lay between the germline ends. The CDR3 runs 11 residues. The CDR3 reads CAISVQDTQYF. The CDR3 nucleotides are TGTGCCATCAGTGTACAAGATACGCAGTATTTT.

This chain links TRBV11-1 with TRBJ1-1; D not certain. Looked up from germline, CDR1 is SGHAT and CDR2 is FQDESV (reference sequence). CDR3 length: 14 residues. The V end was cut by 3 bases, the J end by 5 bases, with 13 bases between. The DNA of the CDR3 is TGTGCCAGCAGCTTGCTAGTTAGGGAGACTGAAGCTTTCTTT. The encoded protein is CASSLLVRETEAFF.

V gene TRBV7-2 combines with J gene TRBJ2-3; TRBD2 might be the D (6 bases). Trimming removed 1 base from V and 4 bases from J, with 12 bases in between. There are 15 residues in the CDR3. The germline V gene has CDR1 SGHTA and CDR2 FQGNSA. CDR3 nucleotide sequence: TGTGCCAGCAGCTTAGGACTAGTTGGGGCAGATACGCAGTATTTT. Translated: CASSLGLVGADTQYF.